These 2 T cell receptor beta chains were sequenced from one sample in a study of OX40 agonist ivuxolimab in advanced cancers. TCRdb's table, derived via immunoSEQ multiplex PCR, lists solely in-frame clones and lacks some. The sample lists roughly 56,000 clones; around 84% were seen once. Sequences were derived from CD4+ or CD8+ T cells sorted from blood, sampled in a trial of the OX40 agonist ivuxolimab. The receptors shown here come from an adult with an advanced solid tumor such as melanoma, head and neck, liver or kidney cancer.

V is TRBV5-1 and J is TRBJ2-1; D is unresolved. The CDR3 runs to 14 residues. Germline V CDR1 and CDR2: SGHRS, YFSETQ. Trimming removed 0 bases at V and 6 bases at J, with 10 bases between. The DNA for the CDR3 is TGCGCCAGCAGCTTGGCCCTCAATTTCAATGAGCAGTTCTTC. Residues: CASSLALNFNEQFF.

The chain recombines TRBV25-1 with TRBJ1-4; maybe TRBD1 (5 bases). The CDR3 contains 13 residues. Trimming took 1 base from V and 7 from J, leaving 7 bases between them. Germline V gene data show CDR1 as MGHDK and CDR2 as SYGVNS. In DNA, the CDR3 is TGTGCCAGCAGTGAATGGGGCGGTGAAAAACTGTTTTTT. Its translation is CASSEWGGEKLFF.